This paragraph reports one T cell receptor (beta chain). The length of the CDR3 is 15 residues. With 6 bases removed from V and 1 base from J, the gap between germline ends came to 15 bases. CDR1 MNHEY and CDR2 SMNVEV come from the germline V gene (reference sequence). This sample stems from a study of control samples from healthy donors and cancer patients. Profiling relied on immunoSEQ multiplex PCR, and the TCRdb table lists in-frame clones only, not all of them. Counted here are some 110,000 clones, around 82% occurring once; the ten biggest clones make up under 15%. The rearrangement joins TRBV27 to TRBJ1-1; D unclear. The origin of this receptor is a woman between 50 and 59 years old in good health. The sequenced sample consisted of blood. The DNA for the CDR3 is TGTGCCAGCAGCCAAATCAGTTTTCAGAACACTGAAGCTTTCTTT. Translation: CASSQISFQNTEAFF.